The 9 T cell receptor beta chains given below trace back to one sample, sequenced in a study of blood T cells in healthy people across ages. The authors ran a second PCR of roughly 6 to 12 cycles using a sample-barcoded 5' primer and a J-beta primer mix. One entry per CDR3 protein, called by TCRdb with MiXCR from the 5' RACE reads. The data hold hundreds of thousands of distinct CDR3 sequences, with roughly 64% observed a single time. Source material: blood. Receptors were obtained from a man aged 30 to 45 in good health.

Concerning this clonotype: At one end the junction does not follow the germline gene, possibly because of a read error. The V and J genes are TRBV4-1 and TRBJ2-1; the D call may be TRBD1 or TRBD2 (5 bases each). From germline, CDR1 is MGHRA and CDR2 YSYEKL. This CDR3 contains 15 residues. The CDR3 here is CAGSRGPGSYNEQFF. In DNA form, the CDR3 reads TGCGCCGGCAGCCGGGGCCCAGGATCCTACAATGAGCAGTTCTTC.

CDR3 DNA: TGTGCCAGCAGTTCTCCGACAGCCCCCTATGGCTACACCTTC. It codes for CASSSPTAPYGYTF. The chain joins TRBV6-6 to TRBJ1-2; tentative D call: TRBD1 (5 bases). Germline CDR1 MNHNY, CDR2 SVGAGI (reference sequence). Trimming took off 4 bases at V and 4 bases at J, with 13 bases between the two ends. CDR3 length equals 14 residues.

J is TRBJ2-7 and V is TRBV7-9; the match to TRBD2 covers 8 bases. Germline loops: CDR1 SEHNR, CDR2 FQNEAQ (reference sequence). CDR3 length equals 14 residues. With V trimmed by 4 bases and J by 2 bases, 4 bases remained unmatched. The CDR3 DNA reads TGTGCCAGCAGCTCCGAAGCGGGAGCCTACGAGCAGTACTTC. Amino acids: CASSSEAGAYEQYF.

This clonotype has only a few counts. V is TRBV20-1 and J is TRBJ2-5; D is unclear. Germline V gives CDR1 DFQATT, CDR2 SNEGSKA (reference sequence). This CDR3 region has 14 residues. The V end lost 3 bases, the J end lost 5 bases, and 16 bases lay between the germline ends. This CDR3 is CSASDSALSETQYF. The CDR3 nucleotides are TGCAGTGCTAGTGATTCGGCCCTGAGCGAGACCCAGTACTTC.

The chain carries TRBV7-2 and TRBJ2-3, with 11 bases identical to TRBD2. Germline V gives CDR1 SGHTA, CDR2 FQGNSA. The CDR3 totals 17 residues. The ends lost 5 bases at V and 4 bases at J; junction bases unmatched: 11. The CDR3 DNA reads TGTGCCAGCAGCACTTCTAGCGGGGGGCTCAGGGCAGATACGCAGTATTTT. It translates to CASSTSSGGLRADTQYF.

The rearrangement joins TRBV2 to TRBJ2-5; TRBD2 aligns across 13 bases. Looked up from germline, CDR1 is SNHLY and CDR2 is FYNNEI. V lost 0 bases, J lost 2 bases, and 3 bases stayed unmatched. The CDR3 is made up of 17 amino acids. The CDR3 loop is CASSEAGLAGVQETQYF. In nucleotides, the CDR3 is TGTGCCAGCAGTGAAGCCGGACTAGCGGGGGTTCAAGAGACCCAGTACTTC.

This clonotype was observed a single time. The J gene is TRBJ1-2, the V gene TRBV29-1; no clear D. There are 13 residues in the CDR3. From germline, CDR1 is SQVTM and CDR2 ANQGSEA. V lost 3 bases, J lost 0 bases, and 8 bases lay in between. The CDR3 is CSVDRQPNYGYTF. CDR3 nucleotides: TGCAGCGTTGACAGGCAGCCTAACTATGGCTACACCTTC.

The chain links TRBV20-1 to TRBJ2-5; 9 bases map to TRBD1. There are 13 residues in the CDR3. Germline lookup yields CDR1 DFQATT and CDR2 SNEGSKA (reference sequence). The ends lost 7 bases at V and 5 bases at J; junction bases unmatched: 8. The CDR3 DNA reads TGCAGTGTCATAAGGACAGGGGTCGAGACCCAGTACTTC. This encodes CSVIRTGVETQYF.

This chain uses TRBV4-2 with TRBJ1-1; tentative D call: TRBD1 (5 bases). The V and J ends lost 1 base and 4 bases respectively, with 10 bases between them. The CDR3 is 14 residues long. Germline CDR1 and CDR2: LGHNA and YNFKEQ. CDR3 DNA: TGTGCCAGCAGCCAAGGGGAGAGGGGCACTGAAGCTTTCTTT. Translating gives CASSQGERGTEAFF.